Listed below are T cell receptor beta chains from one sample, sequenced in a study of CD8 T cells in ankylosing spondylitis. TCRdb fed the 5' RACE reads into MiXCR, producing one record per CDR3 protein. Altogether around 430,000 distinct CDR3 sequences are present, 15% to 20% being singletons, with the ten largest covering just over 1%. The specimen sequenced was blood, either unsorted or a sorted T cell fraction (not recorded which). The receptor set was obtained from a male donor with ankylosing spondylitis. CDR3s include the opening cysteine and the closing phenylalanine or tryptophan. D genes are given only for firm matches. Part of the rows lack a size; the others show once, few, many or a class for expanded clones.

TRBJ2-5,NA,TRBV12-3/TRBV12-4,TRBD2,TGTGCCAGCAGTTTTTGGACGGGAGGGGGGCAAGAGACCCAGTACTTC,CASSFWTGGGQETQYF
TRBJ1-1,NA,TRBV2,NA,TGTGCCAGCAGTGAGTATGGGTTCCTCATGAACACTGAAGCTTTCTTT,CASSEYGFLMNTEAFF
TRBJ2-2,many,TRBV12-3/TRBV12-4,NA,TGTGCCAGCAGTTTTTACGTTGGGGTCACCGGGGAGCTGTTTTTT,CASSFYVGVTGELFF
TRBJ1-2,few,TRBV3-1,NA,TGTGCCAGCAGCCCTCTTGCGGGACGTACTATCTATGGCTACACCTTC,CASSPLAGRTIYGYTF
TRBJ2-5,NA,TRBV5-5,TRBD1,TGTGCCAGCAGCCCCCGGACAGGGATGGAGACCCAGTACTTC,CASSPRTGMETQYF
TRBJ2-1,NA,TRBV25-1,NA,TGTGCCAGCAGTGAACTGGTGGGTTCCTACAATGAGCAGTTCTTC,CASSELVGSYNEQFF
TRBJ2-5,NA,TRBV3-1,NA,TGTGCCAGCAGCCAAGGAAACCCGTCGGCGGAGACCCAGTACTTC,CASSQGNPSAETQYF
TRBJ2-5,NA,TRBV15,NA,TGTGCCACCAGCAGAGCCCGACTCCGACAAGAGACCCAGTACTTC,CATSRARLRQETQYF
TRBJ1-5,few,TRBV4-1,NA,TGCGCCAGCAGCCAAGCCGGAAGAAGTAGCAATCAGCCCCAGCATTTT,CASSQAGRSSNQPQHF
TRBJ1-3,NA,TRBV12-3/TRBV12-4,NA,TGTGCCAGCAGTTTGCAGGCGGTCTCTGGAAACACCATATATTTT,CASSLQAVSGNTIYF
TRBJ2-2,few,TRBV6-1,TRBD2,TGTGCCAGCACCCGGACTTGGAGCGGGGCTGAAACCGGGGAGCTGTTTTTT,CASTRTWSGAETGELFF
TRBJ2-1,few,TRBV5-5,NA,TGTGCCAGCAGCTCGACCGGGACCCACAATGAGCAGTTCTTC,CASSSTGTHNEQFF
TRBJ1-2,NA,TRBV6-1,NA,TGTGCCAGCAGTGAAGGCCTCCAGGGATATGGCTACACCTTC,CASSEGLQGYGYTF
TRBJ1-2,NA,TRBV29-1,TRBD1,TGCAGCGTTGCCCCACAGGGGAACTATGGCTACACCTTC,CSVAPQGNYGYTF
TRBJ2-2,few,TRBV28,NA,TGTGCCAGCAGTTTAGGAGGGGGGTGGAACACCGGGGAGCTGTTTTTT,CASSLGGGWNTGELFF
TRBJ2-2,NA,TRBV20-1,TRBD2,TGCAGTGCTAGACTAGCGGGAGTATCGAACACCGGGGAGCTGTTTTTT,CSARLAGVSNTGELFF
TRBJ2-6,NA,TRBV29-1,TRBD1,TGCAGCGTGTACCAGGGGGCTGGGGCCAACGTCCTGACTTTC,CSVYQGAGANVLTF
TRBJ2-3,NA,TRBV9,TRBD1,TGTGCCAGCGGACCGGGACAGGGGGACACAGATACGCAGTATTTT,CASGPGQGDTDTQYF
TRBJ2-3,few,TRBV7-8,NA,TGTGCCAGCAGCTTAGAAGGCAGGGGAACCACAGATACGCAGTATTTT,CASSLEGRGTTDTQYF
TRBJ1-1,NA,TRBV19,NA,TGTGCCAGTAGTATGCTATACGGTGATGCTTTCTTT,CASSMLYGDAFF
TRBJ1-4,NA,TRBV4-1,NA,TGCGCCAGCAGCCAAGATCTGCCGGGGAGAGGTGAAAAACTGTTTTTT,CASSQDLPGRGEKLFF
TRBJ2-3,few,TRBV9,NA,TGTGCCAGCAGCGTAAGGGGGGATCCCACAGATACGCAGTATTTT,CASSVRGDPTDTQYF
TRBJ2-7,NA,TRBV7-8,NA,TGTGCCAGCAGCTTAGTCGGTCTACAGGGCCGGAACGAGCAGTACTTC,CASSLVGLQGRNEQYF
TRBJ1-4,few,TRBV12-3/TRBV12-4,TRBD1,TGTGCCAGCAGCCCGACAGGGGGCCCTAATGAAAAACTGTTTTTT,CASSPTGGPNEKLFF
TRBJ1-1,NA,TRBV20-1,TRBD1,TGCAGTGCTAGGACCAGGACAGGGGGGAACACTGAAGCTTTCTTT,CSARTRTGGNTEAFF
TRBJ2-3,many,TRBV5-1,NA,TGCGCCAGCAGCTTGGCCGCTAGCACAGATACGCAGTATTTT,CASSLAASTDTQYF
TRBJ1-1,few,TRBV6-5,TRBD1,TGTGCCAGCAGTTATCCCGGGACAGGGGAAAAGTGGGAAGCTTTCTTT,CASSYPGTGEKWEAFF
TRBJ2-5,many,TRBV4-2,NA,TGTGCCAGCAGCCAAAAGGGGGGAGAGACCCAGTACTTC,CASSQKGGETQYF
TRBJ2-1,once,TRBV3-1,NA,TGTGCCAGCAGCCCCGGGGTTGCCTACAATGAGCAGTTCTTC,CASSPGVAYNEQFF
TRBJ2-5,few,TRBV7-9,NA,TGTGCCAGCAGCTTAGCGGCAGAACAAGAGACCCAGTACTTC,CASSLAAEQETQYF
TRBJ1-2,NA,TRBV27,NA,TGTGCCAGCAGTTTAGCCCGGGGTGCTAACTATGGCTACACCTTC,CASSLARGANYGYTF
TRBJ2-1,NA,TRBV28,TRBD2,TGTGCCAGCAGTTCCCCGAGGAGCGGGAGCTCCAATGAGCAGTTCTTC,CASSSPRSGSSNEQFF
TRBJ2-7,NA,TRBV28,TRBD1,TGTGCCAGCAGTTTCCCCTCAGGGGGCGCATATAACGAGCAGTACTTC,CASSFPSGGAYNEQYF
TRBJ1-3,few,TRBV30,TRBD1,TGTGCCTGGAGTGTACGGGACAGGGGAAGAAACACCATATATTTT,CAWSVRDRGRNTIYF
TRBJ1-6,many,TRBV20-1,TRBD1,TGCAGTGCTAGAAAACCGGGACAGGAGACTTCACCCCTCCACTTT,CSARKPGQETSPLHF
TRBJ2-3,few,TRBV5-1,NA,TGCGCCAGCAGCTTCGGGCTGCAGGCCCCCGCAGATACGCAGTATTTT,CASSFGLQAPADTQYF
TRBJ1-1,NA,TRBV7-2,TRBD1,TGTGCCAGCAGCTTATCGGGACAGGGAGGGACTGAAGCTTTCTTT,CASSLSGQGGTEAFF
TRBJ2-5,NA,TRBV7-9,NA,TGTGCCAGCAGCCCGTCGACAGGGAGGGAGACCCAGTACTTC,CASSPSTGRETQYF
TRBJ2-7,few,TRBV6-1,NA,TGTGCCAGCAGTGAAGTTAGGATTGGGGAGCAGTACTTC,CASSEVRIGEQYF
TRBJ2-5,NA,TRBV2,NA,TGTGCCAGCAGTGAAGGCCTCTTTGCAGAGACCCAGTACTTC,CASSEGLFAETQYF
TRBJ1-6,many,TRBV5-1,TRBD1,TGCGCCAGCAGCGTCGGACAGGGGCAGCTCGTGGCACCCCTCCACTTT,CASSVGQGQLVAPLHF
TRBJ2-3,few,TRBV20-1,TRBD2,TGCAGTGCTGTGCTAGCGGGGTCGGCGACAGAAAGCCAGTGGGATACGCAGTATTTT,CSAVLAGSATESQWDTQYF
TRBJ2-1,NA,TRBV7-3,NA,TGTGCCAGCAGCCAACAGGCCAGCGAGCAGTTCTTC,CASSQQASEQFF
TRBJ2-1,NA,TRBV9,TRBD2,TGTGCCAGCAGCGTAGCTCGACTAGCGGGGCGGGATGAGCAGTTCTTC,CASSVARLAGRDEQFF
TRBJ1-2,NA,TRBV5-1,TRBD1,TGCGCCAGCAGTTCGGGACAGCCTCCTAACTTTGGCTACACCTTC,CASSSGQPPNFGYTF
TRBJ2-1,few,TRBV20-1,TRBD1,TGCAGCAGTAGGTACAGGGGACCTAATGAGCAGTTCTTC,CSSRYRGPNEQFF
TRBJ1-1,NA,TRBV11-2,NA,TGTGCCAGCAGCTTAGCGTTTCGACAGCCTGAAGCTTTCTTT,CASSLAFRQPEAFF
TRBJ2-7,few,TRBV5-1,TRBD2,TGCGCCAGCAGCTCGACTAGCGGGTCCCCATCCTACGAGCAGTACTTC,CASSSTSGSPSYEQYF
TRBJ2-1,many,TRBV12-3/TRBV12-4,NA,TGTGCCAGCAGTTCTGGGGGGCCGTCCTACAATGAGCAGTTCTTC,CASSSGGPSYNEQFF
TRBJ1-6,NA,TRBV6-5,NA,TGTGCCAGCATTTATGGACAGAAGAATTCACCCCTCCACTTT,CASIYGQKNSPLHF
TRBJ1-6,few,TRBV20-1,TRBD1,TGCAGTGCGTCGGGACAGCCCGCACTAAATTCACCCCTCCACTTT,CSASGQPALNSPLHF
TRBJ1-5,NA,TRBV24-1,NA,TGTGCCACCGGCGTTGGGGGGGCTCGTCAGCCCCAGCATTTT,CATGVGGARQPQHF
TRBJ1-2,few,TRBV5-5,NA,TGTGCCAGCAGCAGGGCCCAACTAGGGAATTCACAGGGCTACACCTTC,CASSRAQLGNSQGYTF